This TCR beta chain was captured in a study of blood T cell repertoires in COVID-19. The CDR3 runs to 17 residues. Per germline, CDR1 SGHTA and CDR2 FQGNSA. The V end lost 2 bases, the J end lost 3 bases, and 18 bases lay between the germline ends. This clone was found once. Data came from immunoSEQ multiplex PCR; TCRdb stores just in-frame clones and leaves some out. Of 200,000 to 250,000 clones listed, about 83% were seen once; the top ten hold around 6.5%. This receptor was taken from a woman in her thirties or forties who had recovered from COVID-19. This chain links TRBV7-2 with TRBJ2-3; TRBD2 might be the D (5 bases). Sequencing input: PBMCs or T cells enriched from blood (not recorded which). The CDR3 nucleotides read TGTGCCAGCAGCTTAAGGTGGGCCTTCCGGGGTACAGATACGCAGTATTTT. It specifies CASSLRWAFRGTDTQYF.